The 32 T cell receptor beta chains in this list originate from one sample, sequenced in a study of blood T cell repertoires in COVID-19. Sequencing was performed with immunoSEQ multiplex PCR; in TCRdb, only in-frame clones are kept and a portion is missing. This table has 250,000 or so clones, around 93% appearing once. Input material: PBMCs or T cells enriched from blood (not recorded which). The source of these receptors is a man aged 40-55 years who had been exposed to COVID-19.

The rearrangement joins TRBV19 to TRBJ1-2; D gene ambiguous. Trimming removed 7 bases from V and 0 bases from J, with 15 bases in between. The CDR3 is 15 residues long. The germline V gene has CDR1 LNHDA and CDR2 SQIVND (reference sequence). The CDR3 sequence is CASTVEGKANYGYTF. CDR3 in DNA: TGTGCCAGTACGGTAGAGGGTAAAGCTAACTATGGCTACACCTTC.

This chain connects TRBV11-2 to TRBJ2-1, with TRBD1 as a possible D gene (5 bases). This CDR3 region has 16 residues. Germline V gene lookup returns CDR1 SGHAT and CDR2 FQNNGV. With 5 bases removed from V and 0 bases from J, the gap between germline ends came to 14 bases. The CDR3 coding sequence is TGTGCCAGCAGCACATCCAGGACACCCTCCTACAATGAGCAGTTCTTC. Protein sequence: CASSTSRTPSYNEQFF.

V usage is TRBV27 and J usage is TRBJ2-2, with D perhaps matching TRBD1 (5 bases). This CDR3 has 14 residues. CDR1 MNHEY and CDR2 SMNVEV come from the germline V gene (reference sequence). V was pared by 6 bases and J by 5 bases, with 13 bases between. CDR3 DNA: TGTGCCAGCAGCATTCAGGGTGGGACCGGGGAGCTGTTTTTT. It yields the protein CASSIQGGTGELFF.

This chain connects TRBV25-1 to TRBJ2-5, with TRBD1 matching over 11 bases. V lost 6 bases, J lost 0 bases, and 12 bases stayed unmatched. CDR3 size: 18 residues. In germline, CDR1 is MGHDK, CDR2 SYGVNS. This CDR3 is CASRPRGQGAKYQETQYF. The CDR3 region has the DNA TGTGCCAGCAGACCCCGCGGACAGGGGGCTAAGTACCAAGAGACCCAGTACTTC.

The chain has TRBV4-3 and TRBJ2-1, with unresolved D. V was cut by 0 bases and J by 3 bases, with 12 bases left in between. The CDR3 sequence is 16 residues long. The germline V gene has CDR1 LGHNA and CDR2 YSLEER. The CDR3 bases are TGCGCCAGCAGCCAAGATCGAGTGCTTTTCTACAATGAGCAGTTCTTC. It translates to CASSQDRVLFYNEQFF.

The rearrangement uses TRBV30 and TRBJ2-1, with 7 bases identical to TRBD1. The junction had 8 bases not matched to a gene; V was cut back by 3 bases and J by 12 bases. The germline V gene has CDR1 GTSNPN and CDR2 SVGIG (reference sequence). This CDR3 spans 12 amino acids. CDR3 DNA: TGTGCCTGGAGCATTGGGACAGTGGGGCAGTTCTTC. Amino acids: CAWSIGTVGQFF.

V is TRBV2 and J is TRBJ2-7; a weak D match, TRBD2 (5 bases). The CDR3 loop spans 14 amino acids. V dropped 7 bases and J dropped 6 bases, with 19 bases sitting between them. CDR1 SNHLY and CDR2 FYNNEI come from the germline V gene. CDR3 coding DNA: TGTGCCAGCACCCTAAGGACTGGGCCGGGCGAGCAGTACTTC. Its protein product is CASTLRTGPGEQYF.

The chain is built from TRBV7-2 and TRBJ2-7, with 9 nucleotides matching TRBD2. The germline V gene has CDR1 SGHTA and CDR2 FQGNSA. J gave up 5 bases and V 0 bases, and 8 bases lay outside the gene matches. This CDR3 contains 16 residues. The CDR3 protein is CASSLAPSSGNHEQYF. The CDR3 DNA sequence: TGTGCCAGCAGCTTAGCCCCGTCTAGCGGGAACCACGAGCAGTACTTC.

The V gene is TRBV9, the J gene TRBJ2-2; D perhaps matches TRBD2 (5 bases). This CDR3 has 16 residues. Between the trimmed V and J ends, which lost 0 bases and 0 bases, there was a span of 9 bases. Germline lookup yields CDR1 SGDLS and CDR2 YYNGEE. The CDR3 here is CASSVDQRTNTGELFF. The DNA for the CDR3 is TGTGCCAGCAGCGTAGACCAGCGGACGAACACCGGGGAGCTGTTTTTT. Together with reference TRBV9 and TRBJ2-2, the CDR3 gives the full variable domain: DSGVTQTPKHLITATGQRVTLRCSPRSGDLSVYWYQQSLDQGLQFLIQYYNGEERAKGNILERFSAQQFPDLHSELNLSSLELGDSALYFCASSVDQRTNTGELFFGEGSRLTVL.

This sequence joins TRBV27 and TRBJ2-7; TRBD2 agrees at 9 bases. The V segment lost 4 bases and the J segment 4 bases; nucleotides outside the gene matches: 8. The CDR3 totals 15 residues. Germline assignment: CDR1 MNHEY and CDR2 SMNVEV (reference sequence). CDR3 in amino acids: CASSSIAGEEYEQYF. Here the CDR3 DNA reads TGTGCCAGCAGTTCAATAGCGGGAGAGGAGTACGAGCAGTACTTC.

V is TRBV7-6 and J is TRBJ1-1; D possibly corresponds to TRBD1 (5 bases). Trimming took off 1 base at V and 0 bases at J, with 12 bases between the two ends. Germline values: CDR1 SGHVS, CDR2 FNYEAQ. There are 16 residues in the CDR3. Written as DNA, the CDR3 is TGTGCCAGCAGCTTAGGGGGCGGGGGACTGAACACTGAAGCTTTCTTT. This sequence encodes CASSLGGGGLNTEAFF.

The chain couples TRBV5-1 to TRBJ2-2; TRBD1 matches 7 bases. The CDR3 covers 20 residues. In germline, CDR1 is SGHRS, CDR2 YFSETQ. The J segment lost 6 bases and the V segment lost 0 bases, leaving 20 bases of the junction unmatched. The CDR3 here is CASSLGKTTGMLGMAGELFF. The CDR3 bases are TGCGCCAGCAGCTTGGGAAAAACGACAGGGATGCTCGGGATGGCCGGGGAGCTGTTTTTT.

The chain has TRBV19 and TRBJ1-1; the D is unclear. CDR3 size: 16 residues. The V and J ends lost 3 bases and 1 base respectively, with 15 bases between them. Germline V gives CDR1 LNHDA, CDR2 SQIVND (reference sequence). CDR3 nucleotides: TGTGCCAGTAGTATCCGCTTCAGCGCCAAGAACACTGAAGCTTTCTTT. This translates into CASSIRFSAKNTEAFF.

The CDR3 spells CASSLSLPRPFNEKLFF. The CDR3 DNA sequence: TGCGCCAGCAGCTTGAGTCTCCCCAGGCCCTTTAATGAAAAACTGTTTTTT. The J gene is TRBJ1-4, the V gene TRBV5-1; D is unclear. The length of the CDR3 is 17 residues. Germline assignment: CDR1 SGHRS and CDR2 YFSETQ. Trimming removed 1 base at V and 4 bases at J, with 17 bases between.

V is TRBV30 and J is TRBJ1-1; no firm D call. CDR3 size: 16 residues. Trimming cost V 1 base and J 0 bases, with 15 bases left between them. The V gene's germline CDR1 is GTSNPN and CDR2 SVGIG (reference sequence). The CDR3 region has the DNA TGTGCCTGGAGTGATGACGGCAGGATAATGAACACTGAAGCTTTCTTT. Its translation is CAWSDDGRIMNTEAFF.

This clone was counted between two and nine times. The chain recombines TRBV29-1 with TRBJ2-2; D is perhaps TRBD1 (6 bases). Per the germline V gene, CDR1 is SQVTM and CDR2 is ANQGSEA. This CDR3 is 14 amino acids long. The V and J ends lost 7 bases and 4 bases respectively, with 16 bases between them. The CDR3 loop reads CSGQPDSPTGELFF. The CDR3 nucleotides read TGCAGCGGTCAACCGGACAGCCCCACCGGGGAGCTGTTTTTT.

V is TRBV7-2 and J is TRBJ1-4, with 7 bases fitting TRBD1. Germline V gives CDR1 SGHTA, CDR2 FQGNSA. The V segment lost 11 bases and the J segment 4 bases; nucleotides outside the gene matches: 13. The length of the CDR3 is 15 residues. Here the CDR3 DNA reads TGTGCCTGGGCGGTAGGGGGCTTGTATAATGAAAAACTGTTTTTT. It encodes CAWAVGGLYNEKLFF.

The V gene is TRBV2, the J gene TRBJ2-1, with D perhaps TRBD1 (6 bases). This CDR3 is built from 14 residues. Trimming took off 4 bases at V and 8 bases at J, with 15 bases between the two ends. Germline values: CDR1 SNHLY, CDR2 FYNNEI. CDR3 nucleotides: TGTGCCAGCAGTGTATACAGGGTCAGGGATGAGCAGTTCTTC. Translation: CASSVYRVRDEQFF.

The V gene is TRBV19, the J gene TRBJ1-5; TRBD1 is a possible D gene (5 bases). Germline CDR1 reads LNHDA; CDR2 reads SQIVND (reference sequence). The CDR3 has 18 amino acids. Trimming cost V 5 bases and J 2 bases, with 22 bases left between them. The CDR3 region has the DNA TGTGCCAGTAGTCCAATCTGGGAACAGGTACTGGGCAATCAGCCCCAGCATTTT. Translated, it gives CASSPIWEQVLGNQPQHF.

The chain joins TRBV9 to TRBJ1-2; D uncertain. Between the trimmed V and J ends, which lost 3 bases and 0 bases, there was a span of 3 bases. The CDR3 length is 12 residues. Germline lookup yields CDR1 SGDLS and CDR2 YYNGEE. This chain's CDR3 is CASSDSNYGYTF. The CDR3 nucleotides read TGTGCCAGCAGCGACTCTAACTATGGCTACACCTTC.

Written as DNA, the CDR3 is TGTGCCAGTACCCGTGGGGGGTCTGGAAACACCATATATTTT. This encodes CASTRGGSGNTIYF. The rearrangement links TRBV19 to TRBJ1-3; TRBD1 might be the D (5 bases). Germline V gene lookup returns CDR1 LNHDA and CDR2 SQIVND (reference sequence). Deletions cut 7 bases from V and 1 base from J, with 11 bases between. The CDR3 sequence is 14 residues long.

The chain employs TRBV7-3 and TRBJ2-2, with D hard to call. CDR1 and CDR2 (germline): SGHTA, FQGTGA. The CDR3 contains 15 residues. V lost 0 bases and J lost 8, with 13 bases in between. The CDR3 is CASSLTVTLGGELFF. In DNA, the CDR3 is TGTGCCAGCAGCTTAACTGTGACTCTTGGTGGGGAGCTGTTTTTT.

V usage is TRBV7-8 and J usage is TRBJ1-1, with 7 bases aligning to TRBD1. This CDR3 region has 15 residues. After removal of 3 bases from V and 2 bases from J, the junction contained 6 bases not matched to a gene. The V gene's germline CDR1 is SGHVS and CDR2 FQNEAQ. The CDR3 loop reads CASSFRGGLNTEAFF. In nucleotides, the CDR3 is TGTGCCAGCAGCTTCCGAGGGGGCCTTAACACTGAAGCTTTCTTT.

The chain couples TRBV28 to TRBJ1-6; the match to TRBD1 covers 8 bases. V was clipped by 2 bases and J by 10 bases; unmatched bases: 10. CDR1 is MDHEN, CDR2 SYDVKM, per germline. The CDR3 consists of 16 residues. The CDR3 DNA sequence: TGTGCCAGCAGTTTAGGGGGCGGGACAGGCTGGTCACCCCTCCACTTT. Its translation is CASSLGGGTGWSPLHF. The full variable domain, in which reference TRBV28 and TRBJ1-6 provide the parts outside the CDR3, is DVKVTQSSRYLVKRTGEKVFLECVQDMDHENMFWYRQDPGLGLRLIYFSYDVKMKEKGDIPEGYSVSREKKERFSLILESASTNQTSMYLCASSLGGGTGWSPLHFGNGTRLTVT.

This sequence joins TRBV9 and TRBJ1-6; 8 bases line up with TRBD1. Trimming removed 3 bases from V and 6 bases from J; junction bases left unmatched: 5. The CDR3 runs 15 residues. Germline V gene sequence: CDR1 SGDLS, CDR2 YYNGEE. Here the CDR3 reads CASSDGTGVNSPLHF. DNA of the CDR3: TGTGCCAGCAGCGATGGGACAGGCGTTAATTCACCCCTCCACTTT. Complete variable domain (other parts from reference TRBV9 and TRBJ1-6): DSGVTQTPKHLITATGQRVTLRCSPRSGDLSVYWYQQSLDQGLQFLIQYYNGEERAKGNILERFSAQQFPDLHSELNLSSLELGDSALYFCASSDGTGVNSPLHFGNGTRLTVT.

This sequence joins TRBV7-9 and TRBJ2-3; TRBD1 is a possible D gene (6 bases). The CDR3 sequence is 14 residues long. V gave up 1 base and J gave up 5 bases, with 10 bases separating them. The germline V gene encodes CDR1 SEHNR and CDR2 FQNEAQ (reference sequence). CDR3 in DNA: TGTGCCAGCAGCTTAGAACAGGGAAGAGATACGCAGTATTTT. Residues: CASSLEQGRDTQYF.

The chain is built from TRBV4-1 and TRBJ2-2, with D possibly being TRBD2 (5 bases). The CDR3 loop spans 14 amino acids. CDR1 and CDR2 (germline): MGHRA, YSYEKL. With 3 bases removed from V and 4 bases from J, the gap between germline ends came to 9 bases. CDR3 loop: CASSHGRGTGELFF. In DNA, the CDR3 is TGCGCCAGCAGCCACGGCCGGGGCACCGGGGAGCTGTTTTTT.

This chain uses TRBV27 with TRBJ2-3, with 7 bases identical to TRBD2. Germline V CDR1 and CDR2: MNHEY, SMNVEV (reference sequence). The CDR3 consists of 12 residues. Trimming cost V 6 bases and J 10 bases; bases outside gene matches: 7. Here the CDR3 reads CASSSLRGAQYF. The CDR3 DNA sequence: TGTGCCAGCAGCTCCCTCCGGGGGGCGCAGTATTTT.

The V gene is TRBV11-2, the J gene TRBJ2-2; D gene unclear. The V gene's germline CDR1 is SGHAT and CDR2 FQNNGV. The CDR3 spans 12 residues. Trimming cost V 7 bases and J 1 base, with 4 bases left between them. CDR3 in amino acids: CASKRNTGELFF. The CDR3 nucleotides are TGTGCCAGCAAGAGGAACACCGGGGAGCTGTTTTTT.

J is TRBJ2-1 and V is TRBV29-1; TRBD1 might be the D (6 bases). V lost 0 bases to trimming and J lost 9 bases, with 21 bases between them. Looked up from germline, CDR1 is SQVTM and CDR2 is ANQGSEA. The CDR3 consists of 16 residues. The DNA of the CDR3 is TGCAGCGTTGAAGAACTAGACAGGCCCCGGGTGGGTGAGCAGTTCTTC. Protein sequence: CSVEELDRPRVGEQFF.

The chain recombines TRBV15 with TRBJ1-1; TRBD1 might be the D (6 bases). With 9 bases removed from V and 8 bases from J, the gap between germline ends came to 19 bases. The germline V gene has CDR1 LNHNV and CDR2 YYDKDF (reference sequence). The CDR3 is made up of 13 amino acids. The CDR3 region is CATKTTGPLEAFF. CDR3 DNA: TGTGCCACGAAAACCACAGGGCCCTTGGAAGCTTTCTTT.

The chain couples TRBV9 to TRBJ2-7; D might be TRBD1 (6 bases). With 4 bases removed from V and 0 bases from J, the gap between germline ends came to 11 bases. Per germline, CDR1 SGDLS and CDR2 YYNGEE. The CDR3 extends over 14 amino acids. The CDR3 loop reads CASSPGQNSYEQYF. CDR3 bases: TGTGCCAGCAGCCCCGGACAGAACTCCTACGAGCAGTACTTC.